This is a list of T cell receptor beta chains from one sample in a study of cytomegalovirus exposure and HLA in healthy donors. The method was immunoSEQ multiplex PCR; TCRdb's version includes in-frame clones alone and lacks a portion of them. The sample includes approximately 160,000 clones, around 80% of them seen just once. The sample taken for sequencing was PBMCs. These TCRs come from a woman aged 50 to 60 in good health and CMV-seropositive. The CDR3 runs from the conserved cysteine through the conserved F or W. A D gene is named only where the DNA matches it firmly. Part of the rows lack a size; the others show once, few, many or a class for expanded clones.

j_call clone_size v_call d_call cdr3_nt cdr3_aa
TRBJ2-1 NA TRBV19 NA TGTGCCAGTAGTACAGGGTACCAGGCCTACAATGAGCAGTTCTTC CASSTGYQAYNEQFF
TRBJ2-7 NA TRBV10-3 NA TGTGCCATCAGTGAGTCGGGCGCAGGCCGGGGAGAGCAGTACTTC CAISESGAGRGEQYF
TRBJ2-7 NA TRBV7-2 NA TGTGCCAGCAGCTCCACCTACGAGCAGTACTTC CASSSTYEQYF
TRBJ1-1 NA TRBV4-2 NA TGTGCCAGCAGCCCGATACAGGGAATGGGCTTTGTGAACACTGAAGCTTTCTTT CASSPIQGMGFVNTEAFF
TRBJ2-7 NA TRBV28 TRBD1 TGTGCCAGCCGCAGGGACAGAGTCTACGAGCAGTACTTC CASRRDRVYEQYF
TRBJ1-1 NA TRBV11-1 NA TGTGCCAGCAGCTTTTATAATGTCAGGAACACTGAAGCTTTCTTT CASSFYNVRNTEAFF
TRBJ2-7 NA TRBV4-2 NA TGTGCCAGCAGCCAAGTTCGGGGGTCCAACTTAGAGCAGTACTTC CASSQVRGSNLEQYF
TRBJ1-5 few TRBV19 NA TGTGCCAGTAGTATAAGAAGAAACGAGCGGCGGCCCCAGCATTTT CASSIRRNERRPQHF
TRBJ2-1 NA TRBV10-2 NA TGCGCCAGCAGTGAGTCGAGAGGGGGGGCAAGCAATGAGCAGTTCTTC CASSESRGGASNEQFF
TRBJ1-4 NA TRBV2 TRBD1 TGTGCCAGCACCACTTTGGGACAGAAGGAAAAACTGTTTTTT CASTTLGQKEKLFF
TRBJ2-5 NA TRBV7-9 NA TGTGCCAGCAGCTTTCAGGATAGAAACCAAGAGACCCAGTACTTC CASSFQDRNQETQYF
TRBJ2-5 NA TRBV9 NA TGTGCCAGCAGCGTAGTTCCAGATGGAGAGACCCAGTACTTC CASSVVPDGETQYF
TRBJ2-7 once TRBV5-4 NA TGTGCCAGCAGCCTGGGGGTGACAGGTACCTACGAGCAGTACTTC CASSLGVTGTYEQYF
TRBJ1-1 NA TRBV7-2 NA TGTGCCAGCAGCTTAGGGGAAACAGGGTTTCAAGCTTTCTTT CASSLGETGFQAFF
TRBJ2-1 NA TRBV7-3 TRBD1 TGTGCCAGCAGCTTAATTTCTGCGGGACAGGGGCCAATGTTCTTC CASSLISAGQGPMFF
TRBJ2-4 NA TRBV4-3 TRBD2 TGCGCCAGCAGCCAAGATTTGACGGGGGGGCTGGGGGCCAAAAACATTCAGTACTTC CASSQDLTGGLGAKNIQYF
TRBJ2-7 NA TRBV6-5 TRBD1 TGTGCCAGCAGCCAGCTGGGACAGGGCTACGAGCAGTACTTC CASSQLGQGYEQYF
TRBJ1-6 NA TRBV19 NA TGTGCCAGTAGTATATTTTCCCCGGGGCAGGGGAATTCACCCCTCCACTTT CASSIFSPGQGNSPLHF
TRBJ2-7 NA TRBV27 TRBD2 TGTGCCAGCAGTTTAAACGGGGGGGCCCTTGTCGAGCAGTACTTC CASSLNGGALVEQYF
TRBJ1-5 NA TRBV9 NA TGTGCCAGCACCAATTCCCAGGGGACCAGTAATCAGCCCCAGCATTTT CASTNSQGTSNQPQHF
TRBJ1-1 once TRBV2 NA TGTGCCAGCAGTGAAGAGGGGGTCACTGAAGCTTTCTTT CASSEEGVTEAFF
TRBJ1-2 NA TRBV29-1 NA TGCAGCGTCGATCAGGGTGACTATGGCTACACCTTC CSVDQGDYGYTF
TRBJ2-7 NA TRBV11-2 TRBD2 TGTGCCAGCAGCCCCGGACTAGCGGGGTTGGGCGAGCAGTACTTC CASSPGLAGLGEQYF
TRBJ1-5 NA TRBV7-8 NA TGTGCCAGCAGCCCTCGGGAGGCAGATAGCAATCAGCCCCAGCATTTT CASSPREADSNQPQHF
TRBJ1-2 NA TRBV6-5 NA TGTGCCAGCAGTTCCCGCAGGACTAACTATGGCTACACCTTC CASSSRRTNYGYTF
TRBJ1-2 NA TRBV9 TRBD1 TGTGCCAGCAGCGCCTCGGGGGACAGGGTCTACTATGGCTACACCTTC CASSASGDRVYYGYTF
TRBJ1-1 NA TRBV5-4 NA TGTGCCAGCAGCTTGAGGGCAGGGTTGAACACTGAAGCTTTCTTT CASSLRAGLNTEAFF
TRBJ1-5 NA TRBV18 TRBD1 TGTGCCAGCACCGACAGGGTGTATAATCAGCCCCAGCATTTT CASTDRVYNQPQHF
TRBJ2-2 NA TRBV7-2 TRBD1 TGTGCCAGCAGCTTAGGGACAGGGGTTAACGGGGAGCTGTTTTTT CASSLGTGVNGELFF
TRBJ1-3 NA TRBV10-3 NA TGTGCCATCAGCGAGGTGGGAGGACCAAACACCATATATTTT CAISEVGGPNTIYF
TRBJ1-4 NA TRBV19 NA TGTGCCAGTAGTATTTCGGGGGTCCCTCCGGAAAAACTGTTTTTT CASSISGVPPEKLFF
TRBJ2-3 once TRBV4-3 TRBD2 TGCGCCAGCAGCCAAGCGGTCCGGGGGGGCGTAGCGACAGATACGCAGTATTTT CASSQAVRGGVATDTQYF
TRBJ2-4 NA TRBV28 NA TGTGCCAGCAGTACCCCAGGGGTGGCCAAAAACATTCAGTACTTC CASSTPGVAKNIQYF
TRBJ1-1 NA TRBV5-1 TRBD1 TGCGCCAGCAGCTTGCGAGTGAGGGGGCAAGGTACTGAAGCTTTCTTT CASSLRVRGQGTEAFF
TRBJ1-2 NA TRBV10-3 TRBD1 TGTGCCATCAGTGCGATCGGGACAGGGGGTGGGTATGGCTACACCTTC CAISAIGTGGGYGYTF
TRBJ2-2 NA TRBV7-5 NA TGTGTCAGAAGCTTGAACCAGACAGGCAACACCGGGGAGCTGTTTTTT CVRSLNQTGNTGELFF
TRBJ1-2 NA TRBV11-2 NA TGTGCCAGCAGCTTAGGCAGGCCCTATGGCTACACCTTC CASSLGRPYGYTF
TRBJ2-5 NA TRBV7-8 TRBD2 TGTGCCAGCAGCTTAGTCGGACTAGCGGGAATCTCTGGGCAGTACTTC CASSLVGLAGISGQYF
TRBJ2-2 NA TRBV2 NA TGTGCCAGCAAAAGTATTGGGGGCGGCACCGGGGAGCTGTTTTTT CASKSIGGGTGELFF
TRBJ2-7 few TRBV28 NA TGTGCCAGCAGCGAAACAGTCTTGCCCTACGAGCAGTACTTC CASSETVLPYEQYF
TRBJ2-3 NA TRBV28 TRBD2 TGTGCCAGTTTGCTAGCGGGAGCAGATACGCAGTATTTT CASLLAGADTQYF
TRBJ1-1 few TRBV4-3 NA TGCGCCAGCAGCCCGCCGGGACACCCGAGAGCTTTCTTT CASSPPGHPRAFF